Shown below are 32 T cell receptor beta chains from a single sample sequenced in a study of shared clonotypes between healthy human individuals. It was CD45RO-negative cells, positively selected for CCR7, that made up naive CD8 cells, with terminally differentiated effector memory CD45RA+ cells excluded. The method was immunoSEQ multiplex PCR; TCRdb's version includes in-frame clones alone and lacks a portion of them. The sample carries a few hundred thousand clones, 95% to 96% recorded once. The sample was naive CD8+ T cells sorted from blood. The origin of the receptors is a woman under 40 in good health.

The CDR3 loop reads CASSLTRHSGNTIYF. DNA for the CDR3: TGTGCCAGCAGTTTGACACGGCACTCTGGAAACACCATATATTTT. The V gene is TRBV5-6, the J gene TRBJ1-3; D call uncertain. The germline gives CDR1 SGHDT, CDR2 YYEEEE. This CDR3 is 15 amino acids long. V lost 5 bases to trimming and J lost 0 bases, with 12 bases between them.

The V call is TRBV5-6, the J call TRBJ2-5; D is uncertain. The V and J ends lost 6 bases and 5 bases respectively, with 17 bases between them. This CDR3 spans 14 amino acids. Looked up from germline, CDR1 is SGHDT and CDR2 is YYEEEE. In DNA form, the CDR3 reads TGTGCCAGCACCTACGGCGGCATATGGGAGACCCAGTACTTC. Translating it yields CASTYGGIWETQYF.

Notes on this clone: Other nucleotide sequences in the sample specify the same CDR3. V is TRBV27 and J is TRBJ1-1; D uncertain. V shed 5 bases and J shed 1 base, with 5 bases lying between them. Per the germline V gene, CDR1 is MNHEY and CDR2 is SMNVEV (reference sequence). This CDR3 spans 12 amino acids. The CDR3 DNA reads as TGTGCCAGCAGTACCGGGAACACTGAAGCTTTCTTT. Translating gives CASSTGNTEAFF.

CDR3 DNA: TGTGCCAGCAGTGCAGGAACAGGGGCCAACGTCCTGACTTTC. Translation: CASSAGTGANVLTF. This chain connects TRBV25-1 to TRBJ2-6; D is uncertain. Trimming shortened V by 4 bases and J by 4 bases, and 8 bases separated the two germline ends. The V gene's germline CDR1 is MGHDK and CDR2 SYGVNS. The CDR3 has 14 amino acids.

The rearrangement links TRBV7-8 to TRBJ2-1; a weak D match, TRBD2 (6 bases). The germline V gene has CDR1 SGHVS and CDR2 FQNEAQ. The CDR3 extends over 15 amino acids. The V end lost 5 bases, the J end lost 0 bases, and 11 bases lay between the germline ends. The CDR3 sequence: CASSVFGSSYNEQFF. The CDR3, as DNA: TGTGCCAGCAGCGTCTTCGGGAGCTCCTACAATGAGCAGTTCTTC.

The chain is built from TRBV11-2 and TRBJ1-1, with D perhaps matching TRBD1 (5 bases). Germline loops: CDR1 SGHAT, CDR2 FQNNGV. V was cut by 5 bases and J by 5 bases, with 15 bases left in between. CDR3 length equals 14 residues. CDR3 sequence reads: CASSVVGTKTEAFF. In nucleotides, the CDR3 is TGTGCCAGCAGCGTCGTAGGGACCAAGACTGAAGCTTTCTTT.

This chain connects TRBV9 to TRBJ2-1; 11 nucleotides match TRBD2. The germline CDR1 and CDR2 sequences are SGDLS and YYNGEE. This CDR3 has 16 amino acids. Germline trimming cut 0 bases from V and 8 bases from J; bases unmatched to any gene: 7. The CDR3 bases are TGTGCCAGCAGCGTAGGACTAGCGGGACTAAACTATGAGCAGTTCTTC. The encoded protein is CASSVGLAGLNYEQFF.

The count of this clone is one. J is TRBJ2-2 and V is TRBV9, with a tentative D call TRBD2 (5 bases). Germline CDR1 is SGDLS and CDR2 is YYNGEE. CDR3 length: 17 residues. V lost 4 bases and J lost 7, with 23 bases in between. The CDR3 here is CASSHYKEALSGGELFF. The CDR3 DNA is TGTGCCAGCAGCCATTATAAGGAGGCCCTCTCGGGCGGGGAGCTGTTTTTT. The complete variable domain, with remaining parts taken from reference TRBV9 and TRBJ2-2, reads DSGVTQTPKHLITATGQRVTLRCSPRSGDLSVYWYQQSLDQGLQFLIQYYNGEERAKGNILERFSAQQFPDLHSELNLSSLELGDSALYFCASSHYKEALSGGELFFGEGSRLTVL.

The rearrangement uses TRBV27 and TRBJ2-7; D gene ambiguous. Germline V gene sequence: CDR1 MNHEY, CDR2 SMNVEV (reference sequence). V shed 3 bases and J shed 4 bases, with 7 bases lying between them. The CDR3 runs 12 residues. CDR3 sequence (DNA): TGTGCCAGCAGTTTCTCGGGTTACGAGCAGTACTTC. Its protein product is CASSFSGYEQYF.

The DNA for the CDR3 is TGCAGCGCACGCGACGGGGCGGTCGAGCAGTACTTC. Residues: CSARDGAVEQYF. This chain joins TRBV29-1 and TRBJ2-5; the D gene could be TRBD1 or TRBD2 (5 bases each). The DNA end is more similar to TRBJ2-7, so the J call may be wrong. The V gene's germline CDR1 is SQVTM and CDR2 ANQGSEA. The CDR3 contains 12 residues.

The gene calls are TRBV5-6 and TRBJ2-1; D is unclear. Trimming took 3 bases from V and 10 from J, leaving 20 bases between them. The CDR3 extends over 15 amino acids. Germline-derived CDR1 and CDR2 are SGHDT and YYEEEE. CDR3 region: CASSSHPSIGNEQFF. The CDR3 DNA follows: TGTGCCAGCAGCTCGCATCCCAGCATAGGGAACGAGCAGTTCTTC.

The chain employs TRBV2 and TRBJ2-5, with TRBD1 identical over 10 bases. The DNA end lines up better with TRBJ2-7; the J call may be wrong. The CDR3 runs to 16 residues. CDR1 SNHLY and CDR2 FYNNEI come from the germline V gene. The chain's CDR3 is CASSTGTGESSYEQYF. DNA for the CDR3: TGTGCCAGCAGTACCGGGACAGGGGAAAGCTCCTACGAGCAGTACTTC.

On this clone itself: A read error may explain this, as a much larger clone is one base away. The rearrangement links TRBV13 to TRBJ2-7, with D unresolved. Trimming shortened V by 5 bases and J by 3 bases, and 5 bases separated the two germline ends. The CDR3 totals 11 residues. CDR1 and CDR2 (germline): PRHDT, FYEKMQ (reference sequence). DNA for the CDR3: TGTGCCAGCAGCACCGACTACGAGCAGTACTTC. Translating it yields CASSTDYEQYF.

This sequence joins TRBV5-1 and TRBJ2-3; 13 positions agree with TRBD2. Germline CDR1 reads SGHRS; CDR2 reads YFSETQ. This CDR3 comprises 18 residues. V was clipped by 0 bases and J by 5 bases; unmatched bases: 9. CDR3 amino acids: CASSLGGLAGPGGDTQYF. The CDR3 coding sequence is TGCGCCAGCAGCTTGGGGGGACTAGCGGGACCCGGTGGAGATACGCAGTATTTT.

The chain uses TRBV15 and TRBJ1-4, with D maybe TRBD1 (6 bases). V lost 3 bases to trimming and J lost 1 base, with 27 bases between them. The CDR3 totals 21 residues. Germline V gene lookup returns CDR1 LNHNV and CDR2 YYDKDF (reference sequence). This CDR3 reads CATSRWTGTTSNSRTNEKLFF. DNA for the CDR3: TGTGCCACCAGCAGGTGGACCGGGACAACGAGCAACTCGAGAACTAATGAAAAACTGTTTTTT.

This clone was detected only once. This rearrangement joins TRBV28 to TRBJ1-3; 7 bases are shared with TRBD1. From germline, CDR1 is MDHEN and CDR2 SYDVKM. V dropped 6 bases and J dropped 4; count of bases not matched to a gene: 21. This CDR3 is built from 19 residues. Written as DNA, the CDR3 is TGTGCCAGCAGCCCCGCCCCGGGACAGTTTTCTTTTTCGGGAAACACCATATATTTT. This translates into CASSPAPGQFSFSGNTIYF.

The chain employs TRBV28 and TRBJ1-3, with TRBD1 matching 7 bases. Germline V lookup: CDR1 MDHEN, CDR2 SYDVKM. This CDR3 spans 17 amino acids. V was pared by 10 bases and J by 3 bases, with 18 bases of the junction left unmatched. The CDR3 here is CAIKPPGTGVGGNTIYF. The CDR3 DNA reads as TGTGCCATCAAACCTCCTGGAACAGGGGTCGGTGGAAACACCATATATTTT.

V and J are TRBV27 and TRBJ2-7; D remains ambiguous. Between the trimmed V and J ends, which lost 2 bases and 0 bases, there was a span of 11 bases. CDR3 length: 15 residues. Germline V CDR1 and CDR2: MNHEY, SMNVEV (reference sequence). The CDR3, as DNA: TGTGCCAGCAGTTTAATTGGCGCGAACTCCTACGAGCAGTACTTC. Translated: CASSLIGANSYEQYF.

As DNA, the CDR3 is TGTGCCAGCAGTTCCCAGGACGTTGCCTACGAGCAGTACTTC. This encodes CASSSQDVAYEQYF. The chain combines TRBV27 with TRBJ2-7; the D is unclear. The germline V and J ends were trimmed by 4 bases and 2 bases, with 12 bases remaining between them. This CDR3 contains 14 residues. Germline lookup yields CDR1 MNHEY and CDR2 SMNVEV (reference sequence).

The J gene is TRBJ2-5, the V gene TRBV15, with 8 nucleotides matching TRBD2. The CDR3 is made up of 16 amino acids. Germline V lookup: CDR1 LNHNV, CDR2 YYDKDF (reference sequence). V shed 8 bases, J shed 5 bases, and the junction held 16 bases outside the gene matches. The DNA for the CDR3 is TGTGCCACCGGGGGGGATCAGAACAGCGGGAGTGAGACCCAGTACTTC. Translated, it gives CATGGDQNSGSETQYF.

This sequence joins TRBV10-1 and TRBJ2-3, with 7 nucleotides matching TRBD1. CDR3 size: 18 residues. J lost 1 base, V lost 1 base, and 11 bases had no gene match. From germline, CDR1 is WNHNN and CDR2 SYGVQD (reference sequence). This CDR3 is CASSELTGTVRGTDTQYF. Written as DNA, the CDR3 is TGCGCCAGCAGTGAGTTGACCGGGACAGTAAGGGGCACAGATACGCAGTATTTT.

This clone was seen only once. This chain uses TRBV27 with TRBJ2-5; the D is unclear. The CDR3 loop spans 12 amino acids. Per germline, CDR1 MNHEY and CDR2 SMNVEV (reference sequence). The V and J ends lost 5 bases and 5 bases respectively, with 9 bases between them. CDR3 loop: CASSDHWETQYF. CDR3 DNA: TGTGCCAGCAGTGATCATTGGGAGACCCAGTACTTC.

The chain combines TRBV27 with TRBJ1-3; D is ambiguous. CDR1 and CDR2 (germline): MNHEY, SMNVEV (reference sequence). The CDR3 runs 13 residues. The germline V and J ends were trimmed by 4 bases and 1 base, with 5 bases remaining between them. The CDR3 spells CASSSHSGNTIYF. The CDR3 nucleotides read TGTGCCAGCAGTTCCCATTCTGGAAACACCATATATTTT.

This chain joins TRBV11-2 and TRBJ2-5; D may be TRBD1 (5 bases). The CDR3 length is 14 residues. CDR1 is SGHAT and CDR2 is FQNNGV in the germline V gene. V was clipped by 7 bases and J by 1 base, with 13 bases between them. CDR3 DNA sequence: TGTGCCAGCACGACGACAGCGACCCAAGAGACCCAGTACTTC. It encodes CASTTTATQETQYF.

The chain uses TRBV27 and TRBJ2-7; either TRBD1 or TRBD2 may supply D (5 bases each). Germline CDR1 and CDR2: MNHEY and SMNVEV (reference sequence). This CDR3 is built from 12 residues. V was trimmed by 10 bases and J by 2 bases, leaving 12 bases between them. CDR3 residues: CAIGTSAYEQYF. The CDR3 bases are TGTGCCATCGGGACCAGCGCCTACGAGCAGTACTTC.

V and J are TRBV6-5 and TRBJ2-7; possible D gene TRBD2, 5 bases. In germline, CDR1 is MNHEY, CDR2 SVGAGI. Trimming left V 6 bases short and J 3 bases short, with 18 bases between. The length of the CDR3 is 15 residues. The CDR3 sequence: CASRTSREQFYEQYF. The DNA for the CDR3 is TGTGCCAGCAGAACATCCCGGGAACAGTTCTACGAGCAGTACTTC.

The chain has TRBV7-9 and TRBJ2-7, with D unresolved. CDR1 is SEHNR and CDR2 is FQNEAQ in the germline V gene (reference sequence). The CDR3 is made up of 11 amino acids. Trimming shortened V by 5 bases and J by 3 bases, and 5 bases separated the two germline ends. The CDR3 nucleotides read TGTGCCAGCAGCGACCGCTACGAGCAGTACTTC. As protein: CASSDRYEQYF.

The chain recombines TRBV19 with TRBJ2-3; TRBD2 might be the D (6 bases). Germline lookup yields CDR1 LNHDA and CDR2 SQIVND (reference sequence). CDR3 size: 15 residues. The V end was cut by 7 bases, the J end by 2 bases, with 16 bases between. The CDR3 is CASNTPGLPTDTQYF. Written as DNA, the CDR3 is TGTGCCAGTAACACCCCGGGACTCCCCACAGATACGCAGTATTTT.

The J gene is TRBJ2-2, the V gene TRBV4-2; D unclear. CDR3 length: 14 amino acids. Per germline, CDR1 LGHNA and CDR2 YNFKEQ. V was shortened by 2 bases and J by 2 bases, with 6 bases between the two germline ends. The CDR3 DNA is TGTGCCAGCAGCCAAATGGAAAACACCGGGGAGCTGTTTTTT. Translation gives CASSQMENTGELFF.

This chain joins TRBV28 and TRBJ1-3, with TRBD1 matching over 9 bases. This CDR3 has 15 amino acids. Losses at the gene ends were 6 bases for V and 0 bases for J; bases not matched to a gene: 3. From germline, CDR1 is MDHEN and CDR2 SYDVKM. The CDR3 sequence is CASRLDRGSGNTIYF. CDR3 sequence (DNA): TGTGCCAGCAGGCTGGACAGGGGCTCTGGAAACACCATATATTTT.

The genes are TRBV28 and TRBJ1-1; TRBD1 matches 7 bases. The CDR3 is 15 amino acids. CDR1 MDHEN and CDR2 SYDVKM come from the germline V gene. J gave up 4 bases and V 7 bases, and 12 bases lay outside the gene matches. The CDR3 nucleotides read TGTGCCAGCACCGGTCGCGCAGGGGGTTTCACTGAAGCTTTCTTT. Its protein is CASTGRAGGFTEAFF.

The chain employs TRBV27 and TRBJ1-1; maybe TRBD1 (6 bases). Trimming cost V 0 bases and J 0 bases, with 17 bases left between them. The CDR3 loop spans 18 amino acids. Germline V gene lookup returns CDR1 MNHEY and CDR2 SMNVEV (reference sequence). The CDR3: CASSLSTGTKGMNTEAFF. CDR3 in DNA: TGTGCCAGCAGTTTATCAACGGGGACAAAGGGGATGAACACTGAAGCTTTCTTT.